The present entry profiles one T cell receptor (beta chain) with its context. Trimming cost V 2 bases and J 3 bases, with 11 bases left between them. Germline V gene sequence: CDR1 MNHNS, CDR2 SASEGT. The CDR3 has 15 residues. This specimen belongs to a study of blood T cell repertoires in COVID-19. Study information: PBMCs, B-cell-depleted T cells, or T cells were the source of the cDNA or gDNA that made up the material.

Original processing notes: Reference gene primer amplification gave nucleated cell count estimates. The data were produced by immunoSEQ multiplex PCR, yet TCRdb's version contains in-frame clones alone and is incomplete. V, J and clone size are taken as reported in that table, and D and trimming were inferred from the DNA itself. The sample includes 130,000 to 150,000 clones, around 87% of them seen just once. The sample was peripheral blood. The chain combines TRBV6-1 with TRBJ1-5, with D maybe TRBD1 (5 bases). This sequence originates from a man of 80 years or more with acute or convalescent COVID-19. The CDR3 reads CASSEIQTDNQPQHF. CDR3 nucleotides: TGTGCCAGCAGTGAAATCCAGACAGACAATCAGCCCCAGCATTTT.